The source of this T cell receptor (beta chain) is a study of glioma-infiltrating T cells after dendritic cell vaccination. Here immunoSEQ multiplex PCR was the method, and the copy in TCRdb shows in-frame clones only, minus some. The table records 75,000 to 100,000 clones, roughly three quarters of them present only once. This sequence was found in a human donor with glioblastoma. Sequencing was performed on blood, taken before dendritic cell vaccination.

The CDR3 sequence is CAWTPWGAGGRNVNTGELFF. Written as DNA, the CDR3 is TGTGCCTGGACCCCTTGGGGGGCGGGAGGACGAAACGTCAACACCGGGGAGCTGTTTTTT. The rearrangement links TRBV30 to TRBJ2-2; 8 nucleotides align to TRBD2. Trimming took 4 bases from V and 2 from J; bases not matched to a gene: 21. From germline, CDR1 is GTSNPN and CDR2 SVGIG (reference sequence). The CDR3 spans 20 residues.